A single sample is the source of the 21 T cell receptor beta chains below, sequenced in a study of cytomegalovirus exposure and HLA in healthy donors. With 60 Vbeta and 13 Jbeta primers, the PCR was carried out. Here immunoSEQ multiplex PCR was the method, and the copy in TCRdb shows in-frame clones only, minus some. Among 200,000 to 250,000 clones listed, 75% to 90% were seen once. The sample comprised PBMCs. All receptors derive from a woman between 40 and 55 years old in good health and CMV-seronegative.

The V call is TRBV9, the J call TRBJ2-6; 7 nucleotides agree with TRBD1. CDR1 SGDLS and CDR2 YYNGEE come from the germline V gene. J gave up 0 bases and V 3 bases, and 12 bases lay outside the gene matches. The CDR3 totals 19 residues. In DNA, the CDR3 is TGTGCCAGCAGCGCGAAACAGGGGACCTATGCCTCTGGGGCCAACGTCCTGACTTTC. Translated, it gives CASSAKQGTYASGANVLTF.

The V gene is TRBV2, the J gene TRBJ1-4, with D possibly TRBD1 on 6 matching bases. Germline values: CDR1 SNHLY, CDR2 FYNNEI. The V and J ends lost 6 bases and 8 bases respectively, with 16 bases between them. CDR3 size: 14 residues. Written as DNA, the CDR3 is TGTGCCAGCAGCAACCCCCGGGGGGGCGAAAAACTGTTTTTT. This encodes CASSNPRGGEKLFF. Full variable domain (missing parts from reference TRBV2 and TRBJ1-4): EPEVTQTPSHQVTQMGQEVILRCVPISNHLYFYWYRQILGQKVEFLVSFYNNEISEKSEIFDDQFSVERPDGSNFTLKIRSTKLEDSAMYFCASSNPRGGEKLFFGSGTQLSVL.

This chain uses TRBV21-1 with TRBJ2-2; the table names TRBD1, a call not compared with the DNA. TRBV21-1 is a known pseudogene. This CDR3 is built from 16 residues. CDR3 sequence (DNA): TGTGCCAGCAGCAAAGGGACAGCATGTCTCCCCGGGGAGCTGTTTTTT. Translated: CASSKGTACLPGELFF.

This clone was seen just once. This chain connects TRBV5-4 to TRBJ2-1, with 10 bases aligning to TRBD2. Losses at the gene ends were 2 bases for V and 4 bases for J; bases not matched to a gene: 3. This CDR3 comprises 15 residues. Germline-derived CDR1 and CDR2 are SGHNT and YYREEE (reference sequence). CDR3: CASSFRLAGYNEQFF. The DNA for the CDR3 is TGTGCCAGCAGCTTTAGACTAGCGGGTTACAATGAGCAGTTCTTC. The variable domain in full, completed from reference TRBV5-4 and TRBJ2-1, reads ETGVTQSPTHLIKTRGQQVTLRCSSQSGHNTVSWYQQALGQGPQFIFQYYREEENGRGNFPPRFSGLQFPNYSSELNVNALELDDSALYLCASSFRLAGYNEQFFGPGTRLTVL.

V gene TRBV29-1 combines with J gene TRBJ1-1; the D gene is possibly TRBD1 (6 bases). This CDR3 contains 16 residues. CDR1 and CDR2 from the germline V gene are SQVTM and ANQGSEA. Between the trimmed V and J ends, which lost 6 bases and 5 bases, there was a span of 25 bases. CDR3 amino acids: CSVNVRGNYWDTEAFF. The DNA of the CDR3 is TGCAGCGTAAACGTCAGGGGAAACTATTGGGATACTGAAGCTTTCTTT.

This chain joins TRBV5-1 and TRBJ2-2; 7 nucleotides line up with TRBD1. Looked up from germline, CDR1 is SGHRS and CDR2 is YFSETQ. This CDR3 has 13 residues. V was clipped by 4 bases and J by 5 bases; unmatched bases: 2. The chain's CDR3 is CASSPDRTGELFF. The CDR3 bases are TGCGCCAGCAGCCCGGACAGGACCGGGGAGCTGTTTTTT. Full variable domain (rest looked up from reference TRBV5-1 and TRBJ2-2): KAGVTQTPRYLIKTRGQQVTLSCSPISGHRSVSWYQQTPGQGLQFLFEYFSETQRNKGNFPGRFSGRQFSNSRSEMNVSTLELGDSALYLCASSPDRTGELFFGEGSRLTVL.

This chain joins TRBV2 and TRBJ1-1, with D possibly matching TRBD1 (6 bases). From germline, CDR1 is SNHLY and CDR2 FYNNEI. Trimming left V 7 bases short and J 3 bases short, with 21 bases between. This CDR3 is 16 amino acids long. This CDR3 is CASNRARGLGDTEAFF. The CDR3 DNA sequence: TGTGCCAGCAATAGGGCCAGGGGTCTAGGGGACACTGAAGCTTTCTTT.

The CDR3 DNA reads TGTGCCAGCAGTTCCCGCCCAGAGGGTAACTATGGCTACACCTTC. Translating it yields CASSSRPEGNYGYTF. V is TRBV7-6 and J is TRBJ1-2; D uncertain. The V end lost 6 bases, the J end lost 1 base, and 15 bases lay between the germline ends. This CDR3 contains 15 residues. CDR1 is SGHVS, CDR2 FNYEAQ, per germline.

This chain joins TRBV2 and TRBJ1-5; possible D gene TRBD1, 5 bases. Looked up from germline, CDR1 is SNHLY and CDR2 is FYNNEI. V was cut by 6 bases and J by 2 bases, with 8 bases left in between. This CDR3 is 13 amino acids long. The CDR3: CASSREGNQPQHF. The DNA for the CDR3 is TGTGCCAGCAGCAGGGAAGGCAATCAGCCCCAGCATTTT.

The chain employs TRBV7-3 and TRBJ2-7; TRBD2 matches 10 bases. Trimming cost V 2 bases and J 5 bases; bases outside gene matches: 21. Germline V lookup: CDR1 SGHTA, CDR2 FQGTGA. The CDR3 is 20 residues long. The CDR3 protein is CASSLLGGPSGRLISDEQYF. Written as DNA, the CDR3 is TGTGCCAGCAGCTTATTGGGAGGACCTAGCGGGAGACTCATTAGCGACGAGCAGTACTTC.

This chain links TRBV6-6 with TRBJ1-5; 7 bases agree with TRBD1. CDR1 is MNHNY, CDR2 SVGAGI, per germline (reference sequence). Trimming at V came to 4 bases and at J to 4 bases, leaving 4 bases not matched to a gene. The CDR3 totals 14 residues. CDR3 region: CASSSDRVNQPQHF. Written as DNA, the CDR3 is TGTGCCAGCAGTTCTGACAGGGTTAATCAGCCCCAGCATTTT.

In its sample, this clone was seen once. The chain couples TRBV19 to TRBJ2-2; 9 nucleotides agree with TRBD1. This CDR3 has 14 residues. Germline V CDR1 and CDR2: LNHDA, SQIVND (reference sequence). The junction had 6 bases not matched to a gene; V was cut back by 6 bases and J by 7 bases. CDR3 in amino acids: CASRGQGVSGELFF. CDR3 coding DNA: TGTGCCAGTAGGGGACAGGGTGTGAGCGGGGAGCTGTTTTTT. Supplemented by reference TRBV19 and TRBJ2-2, the full variable domain reads DGGITQSPKYLFRKEGQNVTLSCEQNLNHDAMYWYRQDPGQGLRLIYYSQIVNDFQKGDIAEGYSVSREKKESFPLTVTSAQKNPTAFYLCASRGQGVSGELFFGEGSRLTVL.

The CDR3 coding sequence is TGTGCCAGCAGTCCGGAGGGAACGCCCTACGAGCAGTACTTC. Translation: CASSPEGTPYEQYF. The chain recombines TRBV5-4 with TRBJ2-7, with D maybe TRBD2 (6 bases). The CDR3 length is 14 residues. Trimming shortened V by 5 bases and J by 2 bases, and 14 bases separated the two germline ends. Per germline, CDR1 SGHNT and CDR2 YYREEE (reference sequence).

The chain joins TRBV28 to TRBJ1-2; perhaps TRBD1 as D (5 bases). The CDR3 has 14 residues. Trimming removed 3 bases from V and 3 bases from J, with 11 bases in between. Germline V lookup: CDR1 MDHEN, CDR2 SYDVKM. CDR3 nucleotide sequence: TGTGCCAGCAGTTTGGTAGGGGTCGACTATGGCTACACCTTC. Translation: CASSLVGVDYGYTF.

This clone was recorded a few times. The chain employs TRBV5-5 and TRBJ2-7; tentative D call: TRBD2 (5 bases). Trimming left V 2 bases short and J 2 bases short, with 8 bases between. The CDR3 is made up of 13 amino acids. Germline CDR1 is SGHKS and CDR2 is YYEKEE (reference sequence). DNA for the CDR3: TGTGCCAGCAGCTTCGCGGGCGCCTACGAGCAGTACTTC. Translated: CASSFAGAYEQYF.

The chain couples TRBV2 to TRBJ2-7; no clear D gene. The V and J ends lost 1 base and 0 bases respectively, with 7 bases between them. Germline-derived CDR1 and CDR2 are SNHLY and FYNNEI. The CDR3 runs to 14 residues. The CDR3 bases are TGTGCCAGCAGTGAAGTTCTCAGCTCCTACGAGCAGTACTTC. Translated: CASSEVLSSYEQYF.

The CDR3 nucleotides are TGTGCCTGGAGTGCGGGGGTCATGGAGACCCAGTACTTC. Amino acid sequence: CAWSAGVMETQYF. The V gene is TRBV30, the J gene TRBJ2-5, with a weak D call TRBD2 (6 bases). The CDR3 is 13 amino acids. V shed 1 base and J shed 5 bases, with 11 bases lying between them. CDR1 and CDR2 (germline): GTSNPN, SVGIG (reference sequence).

DNA for the CDR3: TGTGCCAGCAGCTTAGCGCTAAGTTGGACAGTTAATCAGCCCCAGCATTTT. Protein sequence: CASSLALSWTVNQPQHF. J is TRBJ1-5 and V is TRBV7-2; D is possibly TRBD1 (6 bases). CDR3 length equals 17 residues. From germline, CDR1 is SGHTA and CDR2 FQGNSA. V was pared by 0 bases and J by 4 bases, with 16 bases between.

The V and J genes are TRBV6-1 and TRBJ2-5; D remains unclear. V dropped 2 bases and J dropped 7 bases, with 11 bases sitting between them. The CDR3 covers 13 residues. Per the germline V gene, CDR1 is MNHNS and CDR2 is SASEGT. Here the CDR3 reads CASSEIGGWTQYF. DNA of the CDR3: TGTGCCAGCAGTGAAATTGGCGGTTGGACCCAGTACTTC.

The sample holds one count of this clone. The chain recombines TRBV5-1 with TRBJ2-5; the D is unclear. Trimming left V 0 bases short and J 2 bases short, with 8 bases between. The V gene's germline CDR1 is SGHRS and CDR2 YFSETQ. The CDR3 has 14 residues. The CDR3 region is CASSLAHVQETQYF. The CDR3 DNA is TGCGCCAGCAGCTTGGCCCATGTTCAAGAGACCCAGTACTTC.

In this sample, this clone turned up a few times. This chain's CDR3 is CASSLGLAGVDEQYF. CDR3 DNA: TGCGCCAGCAGCTTAGGACTAGCGGGAGTAGACGAGCAGTACTTC. V gene TRBV5-1 combines with J gene TRBJ2-7, with TRBD2 identical over 13 bases. Germline CDR1 reads SGHRS; CDR2 reads YFSETQ. The CDR3 consists of 15 residues. The V and J ends lost 2 bases and 5 bases, in that order; junction bases with no gene match: 4.